These T cell receptor beta chains were read from a single sample in a study of T cells in narcolepsy. Profiled with immunoSEQ multiplex PCR; TCRdb holds only in-frame clones, not every one. The data show about 24,000 clones, around 63% seen once. The sequenced material came from memory (CD45RA-) CD4+ T cells from blood. Every receptor here comes from a human donor in good health. The CDR3 runs from the conserved cysteine through the conserved F or W.

V gene: TRBV5-1; CDR3 protein: CASSPGELSYEQYF
V gene: TRBV6-5; CDR3 protein: CASSSPGTGNTEAFF
V gene: TRBV7-2; CDR3 protein: CASSFYREKTQYF
V gene: TRBV6-5; CDR3 protein: CASKGTALREQYF
V gene: TRBV28; CDR3 protein: CASRDQYSIGSPLHF
V gene: TRBV12-5; CDR3 protein: CASAAEGANVLTF
V gene: TRBV2; CDR3 protein: CASSEGLPGETQYF
V gene: TRBV7-9; CDR3 protein: CASRPINEQFF
V gene: TRBV6-1; CDR3 protein: CAVGQGQIGEAFF
V gene: TRBV6-1; CDR3 protein: CASSEAGRGRRYGYTF
V gene: TRBV6-5; CDR3 protein: CASSRYPTDTQYF
V gene: TRBV6-5; CDR3 protein: CASSEPKAGYTF
V gene: TRBV5-1; CDR3 protein: CASSAQGEEQYF
V gene: TRBV28; CDR3 protein: CASSPPGGLGGELFF
V gene: TRBV6-6; CDR3 protein: CASSSLAQSSYNEQFF
V gene: TRBV30; CDR3 protein: CAWSVRRETQYF
V gene: TRBV5-4; CDR3 protein: CASSLEGQTYEQYF
V gene: TRBV6-1; CDR3 protein: CASSRGDQPQHF
V gene: TRBV2; CDR3 protein: CATSPKQRSNTGELFF
V gene: TRBV5-1; CDR3 protein: CASSLEPGLAGVQFF
V gene: TRBV5-6; CDR3 protein: CASSDRKSSYEQYF
V gene: TRBV29-1; CDR3 protein: CSVGRTGTPNEKLFF
V gene: TRBV4-2; CDR3 protein: CASSQDWSGGRVTGELFF
V gene: TRBV5-1; CDR3 protein: CASSQDGDSPLHF
V gene: TRBV11-2; CDR3 protein: CASSLTPRGDTQYF
V gene: TRBV28; CDR3 protein: CASRLDSSYNSPLHF
V gene: TRBV28; CDR3 protein: CASRWGRPSGNTIYF
V gene: TRBV4-1; CDR3 protein: CASTSSGSYADTQYF
V gene: TRBV30; CDR3 protein: CAWAGGGTQETQYF
V gene: TRBV28; CDR3 protein: CASSSRGRERWSGYTF
V gene: TRBV5-1; CDR3 protein: CASSLRGTDTQYF
V gene: TRBV6-6; CDR3 protein: CASTGGASETQYF
V gene: TRBV27; CDR3 protein: CASSLSAPQGREKLFF